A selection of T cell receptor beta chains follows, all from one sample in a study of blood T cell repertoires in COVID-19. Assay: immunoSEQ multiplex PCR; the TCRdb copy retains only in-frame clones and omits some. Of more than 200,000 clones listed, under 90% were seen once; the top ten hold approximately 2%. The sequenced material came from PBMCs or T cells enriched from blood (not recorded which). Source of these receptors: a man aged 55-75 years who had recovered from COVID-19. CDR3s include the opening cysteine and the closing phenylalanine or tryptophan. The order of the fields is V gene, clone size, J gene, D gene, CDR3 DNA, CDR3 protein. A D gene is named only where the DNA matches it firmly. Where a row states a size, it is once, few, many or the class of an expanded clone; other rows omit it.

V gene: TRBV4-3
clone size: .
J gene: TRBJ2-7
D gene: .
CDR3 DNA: TGCGCCAGCAGCCAGATAGGACAGGGAGGGAAAAACTACGAGCAGTACTTC
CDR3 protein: CASSQIGQGGKNYEQYF

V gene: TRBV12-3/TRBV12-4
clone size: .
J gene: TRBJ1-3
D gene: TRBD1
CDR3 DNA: TGTGCCAGCAGTCCGGACAGGGAGAACACCATATATTTT
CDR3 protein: CASSPDRENTIYF

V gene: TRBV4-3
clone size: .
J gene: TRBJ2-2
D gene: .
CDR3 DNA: TGCGCCAGCTGCCAGGAGGTGAGGACCGGGGAGCTGTTTTTT
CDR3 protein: CASCQEVRTGELFF

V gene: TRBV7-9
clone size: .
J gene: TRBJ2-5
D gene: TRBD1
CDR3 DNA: TGTGCCAGCAGCAGCAATGACAGGGGGTTTAGTGAGACCCAGTACTTC
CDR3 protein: CASSSNDRGFSETQYF

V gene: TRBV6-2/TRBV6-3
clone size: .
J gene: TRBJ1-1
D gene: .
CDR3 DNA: TGTGCCAGCAGTTTACTACAGGGGAACACTGAAGCTTTCTTT
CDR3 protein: CASSLLQGNTEAFF

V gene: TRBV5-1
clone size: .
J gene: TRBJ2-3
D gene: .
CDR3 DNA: TGCGCCAGCACCTCTATCTGGGGTAGCGAGGGCGGTGGCACAGATACGCAGTATTTT
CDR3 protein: CASTSIWGSEGGGTDTQYF

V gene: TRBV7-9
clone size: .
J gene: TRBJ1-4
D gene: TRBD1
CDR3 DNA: TGTGCCAGCAGCTTAGGAGAGACAGGGTTTCAAAAACTGTTTTTT
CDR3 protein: CASSLGETGFQKLFF

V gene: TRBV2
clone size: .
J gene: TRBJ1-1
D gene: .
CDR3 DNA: TGTGCCAGCAGTGATCCGGGGATCATGAACACTGAAGCTTTCTTT
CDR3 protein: CASSDPGIMNTEAFF

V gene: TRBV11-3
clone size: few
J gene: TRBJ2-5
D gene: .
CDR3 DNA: TGTGCCAGCAGTTCGAGGACGGGGGGCCCCGATCAGACCCAGTACTTC
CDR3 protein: CASSSRTGGPDQTQYF

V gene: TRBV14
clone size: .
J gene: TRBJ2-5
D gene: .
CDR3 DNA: TGTGCCAGGCCCGTAACAGGAACCTTATACCAAGAGACCCAGTACTTC
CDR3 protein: CARPVTGTLYQETQYF

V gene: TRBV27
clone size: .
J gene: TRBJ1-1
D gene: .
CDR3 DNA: TGTGCCAGCAGTTGGTCAGGGACAATGATTGCTTTCTTT
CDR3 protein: CASSWSGTMIAFF

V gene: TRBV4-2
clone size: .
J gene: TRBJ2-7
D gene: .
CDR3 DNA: TGTGCCAGCAGCCAACCGGACACCCACTACGAGCAGTACTTC
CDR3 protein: CASSQPDTHYEQYF

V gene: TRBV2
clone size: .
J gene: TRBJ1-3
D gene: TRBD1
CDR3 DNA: TGTGCCAGCAGTGAGCTAACAGGGGTCGCTGGAAACACCATATATTTT
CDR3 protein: CASSELTGVAGNTIYF

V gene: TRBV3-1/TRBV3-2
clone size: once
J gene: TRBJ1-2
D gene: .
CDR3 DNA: TGTGCCAGCAGCCAAGTTAGCTTTCCCTCTGGCTACACCTTC
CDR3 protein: CASSQVSFPSGYTF

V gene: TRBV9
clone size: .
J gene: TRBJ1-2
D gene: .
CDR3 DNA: TGTGCCAGCAGCGTAACCCGGTATGGCTACACCTTC
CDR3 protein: CASSVTRYGYTF